Presented here are 18 T cell receptor beta chains from one specimen sequenced in a study of blood T cell repertoires in COVID-19. Using immunoSEQ multiplex PCR, the repertoire was profiled, and TCRdb retains in-frame clones only, with some absent. Of 110,000 or so clones detected, around 84% appear once; the ten largest clones hold 10% to 15%. What was sequenced was peripheral blood. All receptors derive from a human donor in a cohort sampled during active COVID-19.

This chain joins TRBV28 and TRBJ1-3; 9 nucleotides match TRBD1. The V gene end was trimmed by 6 bases and the J gene end by 2 bases; junction bases not matched to a gene: 8. Germline loops: CDR1 MDHEN, CDR2 SYDVKM. CDR3 length equals 16 residues. CDR3 loop: CASSLAQGAPGNTIYF. Written as DNA, the CDR3 is TGTGCCAGCAGCCTAGCACAGGGGGCACCTGGAAACACCATATATTTT.

CDR3 loop: CASSYGGMRGNQPQHF. The DNA of the CDR3 is TGTGCCAGCAGTTACGGGGGCATGAGGGGCAATCAGCCCCAGCATTTT. This rearrangement joins TRBV6-2 or TRBV6-3 to TRBJ1-5; D perhaps matches TRBD1 (6 bases). The CDR3 length is 16 residues. Germline CDR1 is MNHEY and CDR2 is SVGEGT. V was shortened by 2 bases and J by 2 bases, with 13 bases between the two germline ends.

The V gene is TRBV3-1 (or the pseudogene TRBV3-2), the J gene TRBJ1-5, with 8 bases matching TRBD1. Germline trimming cut 4 bases from V and 7 bases from J; bases unmatched to any gene: 9. The CDR3 is 15 residues long. Germline CDR1 is LGHDT and CDR2 is YNNKEL (reference sequence). The DNA of the CDR3 is TGTGCCAGCAGCCCGGACAGGGCGTTCGGGCAGCCCCAGCATTTT. It translates to CASSPDRAFGQPQHF.

This clone was seen once. The chain combines TRBV30 with TRBJ2-2; TRBD1 might be the D (5 bases). V was cut by 2 bases and J by 2 bases, with 21 bases left in between. Germline CDR1 is GTSNPN and CDR2 is SVGIG (reference sequence). CDR3 size: 18 residues. CDR3 nucleotides: TGTGCCTGGAGTCCAGGCCCAGATATCTGGGGCAACACCGGGGAGCTGTTTTTT. This sequence encodes CAWSPGPDIWGNTGELFF.

This clone was seen a few times. CDR3 coding DNA: TGTGCCAGCAGCCCCCGGCGGTCCACTGAAGCTTTCTTT. Translating gives CASSPRRSTEAFF. The rearrangement links TRBV28 to TRBJ1-1; D is undetermined. CDR1 and CDR2 from the germline V gene are MDHEN and SYDVKM. V lost 6 bases and J 4 bases, leaving 12 bases between the germline ends. CDR3 size: 13 residues.

The chain links TRBV5-6 to TRBJ2-7; perhaps TRBD2 as D (6 bases). CDR1 and CDR2 (germline): SGHDT, YYEEEE. The V gene lost 0 bases and the J gene lost 5 bases, with 21 bases spanning the gap. The CDR3 runs 17 residues. Here the CDR3 reads CASSLVSGRSRRDEQYF. For the CDR3, the DNA is TGTGCCAGCAGCTTGGTTTCGGGGAGGTCCCGAAGGGACGAGCAGTACTTC. Together with reference TRBV5-6 and TRBJ2-7, the CDR3 gives the full variable domain: DAGVTQSPTHLIKTRGQQVTLRCSPKSGHDTVSWYQQALGQGPQFIFQYYEEEERQRGNFPDRFSGHQFPNYSSELNVNALLLGDSALYLCASSLVSGRSRRDEQYFGPGTRLTVT.

This clone was detected a few times. The rearrangement joins TRBV11-2 to TRBJ1-5; D not certain. V was trimmed by 5 bases and J by 2 bases, leaving 13 bases between them. The CDR3 sequence is 15 residues long. Germline assignment: CDR1 SGHAT and CDR2 FQNNGV. The CDR3 nucleotides read TGTGCCAGCAGCCAGGATCTTGGTGGCAATCAGCCCCAGCATTTT. Translating gives CASSQDLGGNQPQHF.

The chain joins TRBV6-1 to TRBJ1-5, with D unclear. The germline CDR1 and CDR2 sequences are MNHNS and SASEGT. Trimming left V 3 bases short and J 6 bases short, with 9 bases between. CDR3 size: 13 residues. The CDR3 DNA follows: TGTGCCAGCAGTGATGAGTGGTTTCAGCCCCAGCATTTT. Translating it yields CASSDEWFQPQHF.

In its sample, this clone was seen once. This chain links TRBV20-1 with TRBJ2-3; 12 bases are a match to TRBD2. V lost 3 bases, J lost 6 bases, and 7 bases stayed unmatched. Per the germline V gene, CDR1 is DFQATT and CDR2 is SNEGSKA (reference sequence). The CDR3 contains 15 residues. CDR3 coding DNA: TGCAGTGCTAGTGGGCTAGCGGGGGGGCGGGATACGCAGTATTTT. This codes for CSASGLAGGRDTQYF.

This rearrangement joins TRBV19 to TRBJ2-3; D not certain. V shed 3 bases and J shed 6 bases, with 13 bases lying between them. Germline CDR1 is LNHDA and CDR2 is SQIVND (reference sequence). The CDR3 consists of 14 residues. The DNA for the CDR3 is TGTGCCAGTAGTATTGACTGGATACCTGATACGCAGTATTTT. Translated, it gives CASSIDWIPDTQYF. Using reference TRBV19 and TRBJ2-3 for the parts outside the CDR3, the full variable domain is DGGITQSPKYLFRKEGQNVTLSCEQNLNHDAMYWYRQDPGQGLRLIYYSQIVNDFQKGDIAEGYSVSREKKESFPLTVTSAQKNPTAFYLCASSIDWIPDTQYFGPGTRLTVL.

The chain employs TRBV6-5 and TRBJ1-2; D unclear. The ends were cut back, 6 bases at V and 5 bases at J, with 19 bases in the middle. The CDR3 is made up of 15 amino acids. The germline V gene has CDR1 MNHEY and CDR2 SVGAGI. DNA for the CDR3: TGTGCCAGCAGCGAGTGGGAGGTGGGCGGGTATGGCTACACCTTC. Its translation is CASSEWEVGGYGYTF.

The J gene is TRBJ1-6, the V gene TRBV10-3; 10 bases agree with TRBD1. The length of the CDR3 is 15 residues. Germline CDR1 and CDR2: ENHRY and SYGVKD. The V segment lost 6 bases and the J segment 10 bases; nucleotides outside the gene matches: 9. Here the CDR3 reads CAIRYDGTGDSPLHF. For the CDR3, the DNA is TGTGCCATCAGATATGACGGGACAGGGGACTCACCCCTCCACTTT.

The chain has TRBV4-1 and TRBJ1-6; 11 bases map to TRBD1. V shed 7 bases, J shed 9 bases, and the junction held 8 bases outside the gene matches. This CDR3 is built from 15 residues. CDR1 is MGHRA, CDR2 YSYEKL, per germline. This CDR3 is CASNPGQGAISPLHF. The CDR3 bases are TGCGCCAGCAACCCTGGACAGGGGGCGATTTCACCCCTCCACTTT.

This clone has only one observation. This chain connects TRBV10-2 to TRBJ2-7, with a possible D match to TRBD2 (5 bases). From germline, CDR1 is WSHSY and CDR2 SAAADI. The V and J ends lost 8 bases and 5 bases respectively, with 10 bases between them. The CDR3 runs to 11 residues. DNA for the CDR3: TGCGCCAGCGGTACTAGTGACGAGCAGTACTTC. Its translation is CASGTSDEQYF.

The genes are TRBV9 and TRBJ2-7; no clear D gene. Germline CDR1 SGDLS, CDR2 YYNGEE. The germline V and J ends were trimmed by 3 bases and 3 bases, with 19 bases remaining between them. The CDR3 spans 16 residues. The CDR3 sequence is CASSASSGSRYYEQYF. The CDR3 DNA reads as TGTGCCAGCAGCGCATCATCCGGGTCCCGGTACTACGAGCAGTACTTC. The full variable domain, rest sourced from reference TRBV9 and TRBJ2-7, is DSGVTQTPKHLITATGQRVTLRCSPRSGDLSVYWYQQSLDQGLQFLIQYYNGEERAKGNILERFSAQQFPDLHSELNLSSLELGDSALYFCASSASSGSRYYEQYFGPGTRLTVT.

To note about this clone: The DNA is omitted, as the CDR3 cannot be located on it reliably, and the CDR3 follows TCRdb's listing. V gene TRBV24-1 combines with J gene TRBJ2-7; TRBD1 is the table's D call and was not checked against the DNA. In germline, CDR1 is KGHDR, CDR2 SFDVKD. Including both end residues, the CDR3 is 16 amino acids long. The CDR3 sequence: CATSDSAPGQGDEQYF.

The chain combines TRBV19 with TRBJ2-2; 10 bases are a match to TRBD1. Germline CDR1 reads LNHDA; CDR2 reads SQIVND (reference sequence). The junction had 14 bases not matched to a gene; V was cut back by 7 bases and J by 6 bases. The CDR3 runs to 17 residues. CDR3 coding DNA: TGTGCCAGTAAAGTACCGGGACAGGGGAGTTTGGCCGGGGAGCTGTTTTTT. Its translation: CASKVPGQGSLAGELFF.

This clone has only one observation. Here the CDR3 DNA reads TGCGCCAGCAGCTTGGAGGGACAGGCCGGGAATTCACCCCTCCACTTT. Translated, it gives CASSLEGQAGNSPLHF. The chain combines TRBV5-1 with TRBJ1-6; TRBD1 matches 8 bases. Per the germline V gene, CDR1 is SGHRS and CDR2 is YFSETQ. The CDR3 spans 16 residues. The J segment lost 7 bases and the V segment lost 0 bases, leaving 6 bases of the junction unmatched.